These 22 T cell receptor beta chains were sequenced from one sample in a study of CD8+CD57+ T cells in acquired aplastic anemia. TCR beta VDJ and CDR3 profiling used genomic DNA as template. TCRdb called the reads again in MiXCR, with one record for every CDR3 protein. The sample includes about 240,000 distinct CDR3 sequences, roughly half of them seen just once. An expansion of CD8+CD57+ cells by flow cytometry had been shown in patients chosen for sequencing. The sequencing sample was made of sorted CD4+, CD8+, or CD8+CD57+ T cells (not recorded which) from PBMCs. The receptors here all came from a human donor with aplastic anemia.

This clonotype showed up just a few times. V and J are TRBV2 and TRBJ1-2; unclear D gene. Per germline, CDR1 SNHLY and CDR2 FYNNEI. Trimming stripped 3 bases from V and 4 bases from J, with 9 bases between. This CDR3 has 13 residues. CDR3 nucleotide sequence: TGTGCCAGCAGTGAGCAGGTCGCCTATGGCTACACCTTC. The encoded protein is CASSEQVAYGYTF.

This chain uses TRBV20-1 with TRBJ2-7, with no clear D. Germline CDR1 reads DFQATT; CDR2 reads SNEGSKA (reference sequence). Trimming pared 4 bases from V and 2 bases from J, leaving 9 bases between. The CDR3 contains 12 residues. The CDR3 sequence: CSAIKPPYEQYF. DNA for the CDR3: TGCAGTGCTATTAAGCCTCCCTACGAGCAGTACTTC.

In this sample, this clonotype turned up many times. The junction differs from germline at one of its ends, possibly a read error. The J gene is TRBJ2-1, the V gene TRBV12-3 or TRBV12-4; 9 bases line up with TRBD2. This CDR3 has 14 residues. Here the CDR3 reads CASSLAGAYNEQFF. The CDR3 nucleotides read TGTGCCAGCAGCTTAGCGGGAGCATACAATGAGCAGTTCTTC.

At least ten counts were recorded for this clonotype. This chain uses TRBV15 with TRBJ2-2, with D hard to call. CDR1 and CDR2 (germline): LNHNV, YYDKDF (reference sequence). The CDR3 is 11 amino acids. Trimming shortened V by 4 bases and J by 6 bases, and 3 bases separated the two germline ends. CDR3 sequence reads: CATSMSGELFF. In DNA, the CDR3 is TGTGCCACCAGCATGTCCGGGGAGCTGTTTTTT.

The table lists this clonotype with a count of one. V gene TRBV20-1 combines with J gene TRBJ2-3; 8 bases map to TRBD1. The length of the CDR3 is 14 residues. The trim removed 4 bases at V and 3 bases at J, leaving 6 bases unmatched. Germline V gene data show CDR1 as DFQATT and CDR2 as SNEGSKA (reference sequence). CDR3 in DNA: TGCAGTGCTACCAGACAGGGGATTACAGATACGCAGTATTTT. Its translation is CSATRQGITDTQYF.

The chain employs TRBV2 and TRBJ2-5; TRBD2 is a possible D gene (6 bases). V lost 6 bases and J 7 bases, leaving 15 bases between the germline ends. The CDR3 is 13 residues long. Germline values: CDR1 SNHLY, CDR2 FYNNEI. The CDR3 sequence is CASRTGPEGTQYF. CDR3 DNA: TGTGCCAGCAGGACGGGACCGGAGGGGACCCAGTACTTC.

This clonotype was seen repeatedly, ten times or more. The CDR3 nucleotides read TGTGCCAGCAGCTCACGTCGGGGCGGGACTGAAGCTTTCTTT. It codes for CASSSRRGGTEAFF. V gene TRBV9 combines with J gene TRBJ1-1, with D maybe TRBD1 (5 bases). Germline CDR1 reads SGDLS; CDR2 reads YYNGEE. CDR3 size: 14 residues. V shed 4 bases and J shed 5 bases, with 15 bases lying between them.

This chain uses TRBV10-3 with TRBJ2-7, with D possibly being TRBD2 (5 bases). V lost 3 bases, J lost 3 bases, and 6 bases lay in between. The CDR3 is made up of 12 amino acids. CDR1 and CDR2 from the germline V gene are ENHRY and SYGVKD. The CDR3 coding sequence is TGTGCCATCAGTGACGGGAACTACGAGCAGTACTTC. Its protein is CAISDGNYEQYF.

This clonotype was seen a handful of times. The J gene is TRBJ2-7, the V gene TRBV7-9, with 9 bases matching TRBD1. Germline assignment: CDR1 SEHNR and CDR2 FQNEAQ (reference sequence). V lost 4 bases, J lost 5 bases, and 6 bases stayed unmatched. The length of the CDR3 is 14 residues. In DNA, the CDR3 is TGTGCCAGCAGCTGGCGACAGGGGGTCGACGAGCAGTACTTC. Its protein product is CASSWRQGVDEQYF.

The rearrangement links TRBV9 to TRBJ2-5; D is tentatively TRBD1 or TRBD2 (5 bases each). The germline V gene has CDR1 SGDLS and CDR2 YYNGEE. V was trimmed by 4 bases and J by 5 bases, leaving 18 bases between them. This CDR3 has 15 amino acids. CDR3 sequence (DNA): TGTGCCAGCAGCCAAGCCAGGGAGTCTCGGGAGACCCAGTACTTC. Translation gives CASSQARESRETQYF.

The chain carries TRBV9 and TRBJ1-2; 10 nucleotides align to TRBD1. The CDR3 consists of 14 residues. Germline V CDR1 and CDR2: SGDLS, YYNGEE. After removal of 4 bases from V and 6 bases from J, the junction contained 6 bases not matched to a gene. For the CDR3, the DNA is TGTGCCAGCAGCCCGGACAGGGGGGGAAATGGCTACACCTTC. Translated: CASSPDRGGNGYTF.

The chain couples TRBV19 to TRBJ1-6, with a possible D match to TRBD1 (6 bases). Per the germline V gene, CDR1 is LNHDA and CDR2 is SQIVND (reference sequence). Between the trimmed V and J ends, which lost 6 bases and 5 bases, there was a span of 14 bases. This CDR3 has 15 residues. CDR3 amino acids: CASSQLDRDNSPLHF. CDR3 bases: TGTGCCAGTAGCCAATTGGACAGAGATAATTCACCCCTCCACTTT. Variable domain in full (rest from reference TRBV19 and TRBJ1-6): DGGITQSPKYLFRKEGQNVTLSCEQNLNHDAMYWYRQDPGQGLRLIYYSQIVNDFQKGDIAEGYSVSREKKESFPLTVTSAQKNPTAFYLCASSQLDRDNSPLHFGNGTRLTVT.

Note on this clonotype: A much larger clone is a single base away; this may be a read error. This chain joins TRBV15 and TRBJ2-7; D uncertain. This CDR3 spans 14 amino acids. The V gene's germline CDR1 is LNHNV and CDR2 YYDKDF (reference sequence). As DNA, the CDR3 is TGTGCCACCAGCAGAGATGACAAAGATTACGGGCAGTACTTC. Its translation is CATSRDDKDYGQYF. The variable domain in full, completed from reference TRBV15 and TRBJ2-7, reads DAMVIQNPRYQVTQFGKPVTLSCSQTLNHNVMYWYQQKSSQAPKLLFHYYDKDFNNEADTPDNFQSRRPNTSFCFLDIRSPGLGDTAMYLCATSRDDKDYGQYFGPGTRLTVT.

Points on this clonotype: One end of the junction does not line up with germline, which may come from a read error. This sequence joins TRBV5-1 and TRBJ2-3; D perhaps matches TRBD2 (5 bases). The germline V gene encodes CDR1 SGHRS and CDR2 YFSETQ. This CDR3 has 13 residues. The CDR3 sequence: CASSLAGADTQYF. CDR3 sequence (DNA): TGTGCCAGCAGCTTGGCCGGGGCAGATACGCAGTATTTT.

This clonotype showed up many times. V is TRBV6-2 or TRBV6-3 and J is TRBJ2-3, with 10 bases fitting TRBD2. The V segment lost 11 bases and the J segment 4 bases; nucleotides outside the gene matches: 6. The germline gives CDR1 MNHEY, CDR2 SVGEGT. The CDR3 runs 13 residues. CDR3 amino acids: CACGLAASDTQYF. The CDR3 nucleotides read TGTGCCTGCGGACTAGCGGCATCAGATACGCAGTATTTT.

This clonotype has ten or more counts. This chain connects TRBV7-9 to TRBJ2-7; D is perhaps TRBD2 (6 bases). The ends were cut back, 6 bases at V and 4 bases at J, with 19 bases in the middle. Germline assignment: CDR1 SEHNR and CDR2 FQNEAQ (reference sequence). The CDR3 contains 15 residues. The CDR3 DNA follows: TGTGCCAGCAGTTCTAAAGCGGGTCGTCTTTACGAGCAGTACTTC. Its translation is CASSSKAGRLYEQYF. Full variable domain (missing parts from reference TRBV7-9 and TRBJ2-7): DTGVSQNPRHKITKRGQNVTFRCDPISEHNRLYWYRQTLGQGPEFLTYFQNEAQLEKSRLLSDRFSAERPKGSFSTLEIQRTEQGDSAMYLCASSSKAGRLYEQYFGPGTRLTVT.

V gene TRBV6-6 combines with J gene TRBJ2-2; 7 bases match TRBD1. Germline V gene lookup returns CDR1 MNHNY and CDR2 SVGAGI (reference sequence). The CDR3 spans 16 residues. J lost 2 bases, V lost 6 bases, and 9 bases had no gene match. CDR3 amino acids: CASSPRTGVNTGELFF. CDR3 DNA: TGTGCCAGCAGCCCCCGGACAGGAGTCAACACCGGGGAGCTGTTTTTT.

This clonotype came up many times. The chain joins TRBV9 to TRBJ2-7, with 8 bases identical to TRBD1. The CDR3 is 15 amino acids. V shed 4 bases, J shed 5 bases, and the junction held 11 bases outside the gene matches. The germline V gene has CDR1 SGDLS and CDR2 YYNGEE. The CDR3 nucleotides read TGTGCCAGCAGCCCCCGTTTCCCGGACAGGGACGAGCAGTACTTC. Its translation is CASSPRFPDRDEQYF.

The rearrangement links TRBV29-1 to TRBJ2-3; 7 bases align to TRBD2. Per the germline V gene, CDR1 is SQVTM and CDR2 is ANQGSEA. This CDR3 region has 13 residues. After removal of 3 bases from V and 0 bases from J, the junction contained 0 bases not matched to a gene. The chain's CDR3 is CSVEGGSTDTQYF. Written as DNA, the CDR3 is TGCAGCGTTGAGGGGGGGAGCACAGATACGCAGTATTTT.

The gene calls are TRBV4-1 and TRBJ2-5; D ambiguous. The length of the CDR3 is 13 residues. Trimming took 1 base from V and 2 from J, leaving 5 bases between them. Germline CDR1 MGHRA, CDR2 YSYEKL. CDR3 sequence: CASSQVVQETQYF. As DNA, the CDR3 is TGCGCCAGCAGCCAAGTAGTTCAAGAGACCCAGTACTTC.

The chain links TRBV19 to TRBJ2-7, with D possibly matching TRBD1 (6 bases). The CDR3 extends over 14 amino acids. Germline assignment: CDR1 LNHDA and CDR2 SQIVND (reference sequence). Trimming took off 3 bases at V and 3 bases at J, with 12 bases between the two ends. The CDR3 sequence: CASSIGTRYYEQYF. The CDR3 DNA reads as TGTGCCAGTAGTATCGGGACACGGTACTACGAGCAGTACTTC.

The V call is TRBV2, the J call TRBJ2-2; no clear D. The germline gives CDR1 SNHLY, CDR2 FYNNEI. The V end was cut by 8 bases, the J end by 7 bases, with 8 bases between. This CDR3 comprises 11 residues. The CDR3 protein is CASVMNGELFF. CDR3 DNA: TGTGCCAGCGTTATGAACGGGGAGCTGTTTTTT.